A single sample is the source of the 17 T cell receptor beta chains below, sequenced in a study of beta chain features in type 1 diabetes. Broader study findings: In every one of the four CD4+ subsets, TCRB CDR3s were moderately but significantly shorter in Type 1 diabetes patients.

Their recognized antigens are unknown. The study reverse transcribed the entire isolated RNA, so it sequenced expressed TCRB transcripts. Repertoires were generated with immunoSEQ multiplex PCR, while TCRdb's copy carries only in-frame clones and drops some. The profile shows about 650,000 clones, 12% of them singletons. What was sequenced was naive CD4+ T cells from blood. The receptors shown here come from a man aged 25 to 40 with type 1 diabetes.

This chain links TRBV5-1 with TRBJ2-1; 9 nucleotides agree with TRBD2. The CDR3 is 19 residues long. V lost 3 bases and J lost 4; bases outside the gene matches: 17. The germline CDR1 and CDR2 sequences are SGHRS and YFSETQ. In DNA, the CDR3 is TGCGCCAGCAGCTCCCTCGGGGATAGCGGGGGACAAAAGTACAATGAGCAGTTCTTC. Translation: CASSSLGDSGGQKYNEQFF. Combining the CDR3 with reference TRBV5-1 and TRBJ2-1 gives the whole variable domain KAGVTQTPRYLIKTRGQQVTLSCSPISGHRSVSWYQQTPGQGLQFLFEYFSETQRNKGNFPGRFSGRQFSNSRSEMNVSTLELGDSALYLCASSSLGDSGGQKYNEQFFGPGTRLTVL.

The sample holds a few counts of this clone. The V and J genes are TRBV5-6 and TRBJ2-3, with D tentatively TRBD2 (5 bases). Trimming removed 1 base from V and 11 bases from J, with 20 bases in between. Germline CDR1 SGHDT, CDR2 YYEEEE. The CDR3 extends over 15 amino acids. This CDR3 reads CASSLIASTGRGQYF. The CDR3 DNA reads as TGTGCCAGCAGCTTGATCGCCAGTACCGGTCGGGGGCAGTATTTT.

This clone was seen only a few times. The rearrangement uses TRBV4-3 and TRBJ2-2, with D uncertain. This CDR3 is built from 15 residues. V lost 1 base, J lost 0 bases, and 6 bases lay in between. CDR1 and CDR2 from the germline V gene are LGHNA and YSLEER. CDR3: CASSQVGPNTGELFF. CDR3 DNA sequence: TGCGCCAGCAGCCAAGTAGGACCGAACACCGGGGAGCTGTTTTTT.

J is TRBJ2-1 and V is TRBV29-1; 14 bases are shared with TRBD2. CDR1 and CDR2 (germline): SQVTM, ANQGSEA. After removal of 6 bases from V and 8 bases from J, the junction contained 3 bases not matched to a gene. This CDR3 spans 13 amino acids. CDR3 coding DNA: TGCAGCGTAGGGACTAGCGGGGGTGATGAGCAGTTCTTC. Its protein is CSVGTSGGDEQFF.

V gene TRBV29-1 combines with J gene TRBJ1-4, with 7 bases lining up with TRBD1. J gave up 6 bases and V 7 bases, and 5 bases lay outside the gene matches. CDR3 length: 12 residues. Germline V gene sequence: CDR1 SQVTM, CDR2 ANQGSEA. CDR3 sequence reads: CSGRGTDEKLFF. CDR3 DNA sequence: TGCAGCGGTCGAGGGACAGATGAAAAACTGTTTTTT.

This clone was seen a handful of times. The chain has TRBV29-1 and TRBJ2-2; TRBD1 matches at 10 bases. Germline-derived CDR1 and CDR2 are SQVTM and ANQGSEA. Trimming cost V 3 bases and J 2 bases; bases outside gene matches: 3. CDR3 size: 15 residues. The CDR3 spells CSVDSTGGNTGELFF. In DNA, the CDR3 is TGCAGCGTTGACTCGACAGGGGGCAACACCGGGGAGCTGTTTTTT.

This clone was counted a few times. The V and J genes are TRBV25-1 and TRBJ2-5; possible D gene TRBD2, 6 bases. This CDR3 comprises 15 residues. The germline CDR1 and CDR2 sequences are MGHDK and SYGVNS. Trimming removed 2 bases from V and 1 base from J, with 11 bases in between. The CDR3 coding sequence is TGTGCCAGCAGTGAACCTCAGGGAGGCCAAGAGACCCAGTACTTC. Residues: CASSEPQGGQETQYF. The full variable domain, completed using reference TRBV25-1 and TRBJ2-5, is EADIYQTPRYLVIGTGKKITLECSQTMGHDKMYWYQQDPGMELHLIHYSYGVNSTEKGDLSSESTVSRIRTEHFPLTLESARPSHTSQYLCASSEPQGGQETQYFGPGTRLLVL.

This clone was seen only a few times. The V call is TRBV5-1, the J call TRBJ2-2; possibly TRBD1 or TRBD2 for D (5 bases each). Per the germline V gene, CDR1 is SGHRS and CDR2 is YFSETQ. The CDR3 contains 17 residues. V was trimmed by 2 bases and J by 6 bases, leaving 20 bases between them. The CDR3 loop reads CASSFGPGPLPPGELFF. The CDR3 bases are TGCGCCAGCAGCTTCGGTCCGGGACCCCTTCCCCCCGGGGAGCTGTTTTTT.

The sample holds a few counts of this clone. The chain employs TRBV7-2 and TRBJ1-1, with D perhaps TRBD1 (6 bases). CDR1 is SGHTA, CDR2 FQGNSA, per germline. V lost 8 bases to trimming and J lost 4 bases, with 14 bases between them. CDR3 length: 13 amino acids. The CDR3 nucleotides read TGTGCCAGCGGATACCAAGGGGGCACTGAAGCTTTCTTT. Protein product: CASGYQGGTEAFF.

The chain joins TRBV2 to TRBJ2-3; tentatively, D is TRBD1 (5 bases). Trimming took 6 bases from V and 6 from J, leaving 13 bases between them. The CDR3 covers 13 residues. From germline, CDR1 is SNHLY and CDR2 FYNNEI. The CDR3 here is CASRDNSRDTQYF. CDR3 sequence (DNA): TGTGCCAGCAGGGACAACAGCCGTGATACGCAGTATTTT.

This clone came up a few times. The V and J genes are TRBV11-2 and TRBJ2-3; 7 positions match TRBD2. The CDR3 is 15 residues long. The germline CDR1 and CDR2 sequences are SGHAT and FQNNGV. V gave up 5 bases and J gave up 2 bases; unmatched junction bases: 7. In nucleotides, the CDR3 is TGTGCCAGCAGCACCGGGGGGTACAACACAGATACGCAGTATTTT. Protein: CASSTGGYNTDTQYF.

The V call is TRBV18, the J call TRBJ1-2, with D hard to call. This CDR3 comprises 14 residues. Deletions cut 0 bases from V and 4 bases from J, with 9 bases between. Germline V gene sequence: CDR1 KGHSH, CDR2 LQKENI. The CDR3 protein is CASSPPNSPYGYTF. DNA of the CDR3: TGTGCCAGCTCACCACCGAACAGCCCCTATGGCTACACCTTC. The full variable domain, completed using reference TRBV18 and TRBJ1-2, is NAGVMQNPRHLVRRRGQEARLRCSPMKGHSHVYWYRQLPEEGLKFMVYLQKENIIDESGMPKERFSAEFPKEGPSILRIQQVVRGDSAAYFCASSPPNSPYGYTFGSGTRLTVV.

This clone has a handful of counts. This rearrangement joins TRBV29-1 to TRBJ2-3; D is unclear. The V end lost 5 bases, the J end lost 8 bases, and 17 bases lay between the germline ends. Per germline, CDR1 SQVTM and CDR2 ANQGSEA. There are 13 residues in the CDR3. CDR3 nucleotide sequence: TGCAGCGTTATTGGGCCTCTTGGTGCTACGCAGTATTTT. Protein sequence: CSVIGPLGATQYF.

The chain links TRBV11-2 to TRBJ1-3; D perhaps matches TRBD1 (5 bases). The CDR3 totals 15 residues. Trimming pared 5 bases from V and 1 base from J, leaving 12 bases between. From germline, CDR1 is SGHAT and CDR2 FQNNGV. The CDR3 here is CASSPPGMSGNTIYF. The CDR3 region has the DNA TGTGCCAGCAGCCCGCCAGGGATGTCTGGAAACACCATATATTTT.

The gene calls are TRBV5-5 and TRBJ1-5, with TRBD1 matching over 9 bases. With 4 bases clipped from V and 4 bases from J, the junction kept 6 bases outside the gene matches. The germline V gene encodes CDR1 SGHKS and CDR2 YYEKEE (reference sequence). CDR3 length: 15 amino acids. CDR3 in DNA: TGTGCCAGCAGCGGAAGGACAGGGGAGAATCAGCCCCAGCATTTT. It encodes CASSGRTGENQPQHF.

The rearrangement links TRBV7-9 to TRBJ2-2; D is possibly TRBD1 (5 bases). Germline loops: CDR1 SEHNR, CDR2 FQNEAQ (reference sequence). The length of the CDR3 is 17 residues. V shed 5 bases and J shed 2 bases, with 18 bases lying between them. CDR3 sequence (DNA): TGTGCCAGCAGCCCTCCTGGACATTCGAAAAACACCGGGGAGCTGTTTTTT. Its translation is CASSPPGHSKNTGELFF.

This sequence joins TRBV14 and TRBJ1-2; 9 bases line up with TRBD1. Germline CDR1 is SGHDN and CDR2 is FVKESK. The J segment lost 2 bases and the V segment lost 1 base, leaving 2 bases of the junction unmatched. CDR3 length equals 15 residues. This CDR3 reads CASSQVGQGNYGYTF. For the CDR3, the DNA is TGTGCCAGCAGCCAAGTGGGACAGGGAAACTATGGCTACACCTTC.